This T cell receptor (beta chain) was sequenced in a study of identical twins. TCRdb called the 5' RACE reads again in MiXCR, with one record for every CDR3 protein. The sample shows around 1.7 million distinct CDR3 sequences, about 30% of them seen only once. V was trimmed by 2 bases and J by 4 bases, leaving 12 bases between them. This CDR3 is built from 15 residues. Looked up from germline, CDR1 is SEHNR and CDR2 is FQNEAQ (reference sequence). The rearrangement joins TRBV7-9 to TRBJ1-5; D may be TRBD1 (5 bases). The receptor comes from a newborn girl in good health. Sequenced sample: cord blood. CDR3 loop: CASSLNGAGNQPQHF. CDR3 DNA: TGTGCCAGCAGCTTAAATGGGGCAGGAAATCAGCCCCAGCATTTT. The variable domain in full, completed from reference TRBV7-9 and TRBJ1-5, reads DTGVSQNPRHKITKRGQNVTFRCDPISEHNRLYWYRQTLGQGPEFLTYFQNEAQLEKSRLLSDRFSAERPKGSFSTLEIQRTEQGDSAMYLCASSLNGAGNQPQHFGDGTRLSIL.